This paragraph covers one TCR beta chain sequence. Its antigen remains unidentified. Authors of the study amplified TCR beta CDR3 regions from RNA transcripts. HTBI primers were employed in a first-round RT-PCR of the TCR CDR3. One entry per CDR3 protein results from TCRdb running MiXCR on the multiplex PCR reads. The sample has about 700,000 distinct CDR3 sequences; around 13% are singletons. These data originate in a study of T cells in Graves' hyperthyroidism and ophthalmopathy. CDR1 and CDR2 (germline): MNHEY, SVGEGT. This CDR3 is 15 amino acids long. Trimming shortened V by 6 bases and J by 5 bases, and 17 bases separated the two germline ends. Notes on the study in general: Most expanded thyroid clonotypes above 0.001 recurred in blood.

The chain couples TRBV6-2 or TRBV6-3 to TRBJ2-1, with D possibly TRBD2 on 6 matching bases. Specimen: blood. This clonotype was obtained from a woman aged 18-29 years with Graves' hyperthyroidism. DNA of the CDR3: TGTGCCAGCAGCTCCTCGCGGGACGCCCACAATGAGCAGTTCTTC. This sequence encodes CASSSSRDAHNEQFF.